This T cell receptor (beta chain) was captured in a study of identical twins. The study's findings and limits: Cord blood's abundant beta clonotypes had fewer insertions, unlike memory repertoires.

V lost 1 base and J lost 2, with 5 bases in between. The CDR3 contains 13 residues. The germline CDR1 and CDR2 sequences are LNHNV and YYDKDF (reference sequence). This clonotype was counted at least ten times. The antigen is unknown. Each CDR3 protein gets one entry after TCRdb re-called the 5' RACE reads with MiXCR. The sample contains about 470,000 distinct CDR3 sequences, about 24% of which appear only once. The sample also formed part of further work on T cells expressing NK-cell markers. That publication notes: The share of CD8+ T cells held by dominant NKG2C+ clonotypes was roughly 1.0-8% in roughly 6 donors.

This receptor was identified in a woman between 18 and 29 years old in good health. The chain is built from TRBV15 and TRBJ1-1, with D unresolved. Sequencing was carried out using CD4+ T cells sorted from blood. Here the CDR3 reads CATSRVLNTEAFF. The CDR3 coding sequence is TGTGCCACCAGCAGAGTGCTAAACACTGAAGCTTTCTTT. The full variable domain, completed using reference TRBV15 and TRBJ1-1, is DAMVIQNPRYQVTQFGKPVTLSCSQTLNHNVMYWYQQKSSQAPKLLFHYYDKDFNNEADTPDNFQSRRPNTSFCFLDIRSPGLGDTAMYLCATSRVLNTEAFFGQGTRLTVV.